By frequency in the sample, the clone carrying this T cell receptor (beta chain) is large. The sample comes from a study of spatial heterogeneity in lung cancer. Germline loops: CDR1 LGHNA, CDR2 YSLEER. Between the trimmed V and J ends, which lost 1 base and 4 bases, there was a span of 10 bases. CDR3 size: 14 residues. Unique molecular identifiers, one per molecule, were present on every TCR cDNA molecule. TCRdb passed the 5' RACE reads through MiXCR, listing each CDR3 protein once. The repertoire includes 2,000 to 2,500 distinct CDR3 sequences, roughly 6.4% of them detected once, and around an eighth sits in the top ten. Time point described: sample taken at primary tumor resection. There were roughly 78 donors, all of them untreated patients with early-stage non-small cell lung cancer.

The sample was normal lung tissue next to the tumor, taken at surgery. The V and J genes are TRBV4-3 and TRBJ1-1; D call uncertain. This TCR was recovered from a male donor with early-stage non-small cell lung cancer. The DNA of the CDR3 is TGCGCCAGCAGCCAAGGTCTGGGTGGCACTGAAGCTTTCTTT. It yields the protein CASSQGLGGTEAFF.